The 8 T cell receptor beta chains reported below all come from one sample, sequenced in a study of breast tumors, draining lymph nodes, adjacent tissues. TCRdb called the multiplex PCR reads again in MiXCR, with one record for every CDR3 protein. The sample carries tens of thousands of distinct CDR3 sequences, approximately 31% recorded once. The lymph nodes were axillary draining lymph nodes from breast cancer patients. The sequenced sample consisted of axillary lymph node tissue. Source of these receptors: a female donor with breast cancer. Some clones in this sample may be carry-over from other donors' samples.

The chain couples TRBV19 to TRBJ1-2, with TRBD1 as a possible D gene (6 bases). The germline V gene encodes CDR1 LNHDA and CDR2 SQIVND (reference sequence). The CDR3 totals 16 residues. Trimming took off 4 bases at V and 0 bases at J, with 15 bases between the two ends. CDR3 sequence: CASSSPDRNTNYGYTF. CDR3 DNA sequence: TGTGCCAGTAGTAGCCCAGACAGGAATACTAACTATGGCTACACCTTC.

The J gene is TRBJ2-6, the V gene TRBV10-1; TRBD1 agrees at 9 bases. V lost 5 bases and J lost 4; bases outside the gene matches: 6. Germline V gene data show CDR1 as WNHNN and CDR2 as SYGVQD (reference sequence). This CDR3 spans 16 amino acids. The CDR3 spells CASSTYRGPGANVLTF. The CDR3 bases are TGCGCCAGCAGTACCTACAGGGGGCCCGGGGCCAACGTCCTGACTTTC.

The V gene is TRBV7-9, the J gene TRBJ2-7; D is unclear. The germline V gene has CDR1 SEHNR and CDR2 FQNEAQ (reference sequence). The CDR3 covers 12 residues. V was trimmed by 9 bases and J by 6 bases, leaving 15 bases between them. The CDR3 sequence is CASVHHYTEQYF. The CDR3 DNA follows: TGTGCCAGTGTCCACCACTACACCGAGCAGTACTTC.

This clonotype was observed at least ten times. The CDR3 sequence is CASSFTGGRETQYF. CDR3 DNA sequence: TGTGCCAGCAGTTTCACGGGAGGCCGGGAGACCCAGTACTTC. The V call is TRBV27, the J call TRBJ2-5; 7 bases fit TRBD2. Trimming took 3 bases from V and 5 from J; bases not matched to a gene: 6. CDR3 length equals 14 residues. In germline, CDR1 is MNHEY, CDR2 SMNVEV (reference sequence).

This clonotype was recorded many times. V gene TRBV12-3 or TRBV12-4 combines with J gene TRBJ2-2, with 9 nucleotides matching TRBD2. The CDR3 contains 15 residues. Trimming took 6 bases from V and 4 from J; bases not matched to a gene: 6. The CDR3 sequence: CASRPAGGSTGELFF. CDR3 DNA sequence: TGTGCCAGCAGACCAGCGGGAGGTAGCACCGGGGAGCTGTTTTTT.

The table lists this clonotype with many counts. V usage is TRBV6-5 and J usage is TRBJ2-7; 10 bases align to TRBD2. CDR1 is MNHEY, CDR2 SVGAGI, per germline. This CDR3 is built from 16 residues. J was trimmed by 7 bases and V by 2 bases; bases with no gene match: 11. This CDR3 is CASSYADSGRPLEQYF. The CDR3 region has the DNA TGTGCCAGCAGTTACGCAGATAGCGGGAGGCCTCTGGAGCAGTACTTC.

This clonotype was seen at least ten times. J is TRBJ2-7 and V is TRBV30; D is unresolved. The CDR3 loop spans 15 amino acids. Germline V gene data show CDR1 as GTSNPN and CDR2 as SVGIG (reference sequence). Trimming took off 3 bases at V and 0 bases at J, with 15 bases between the two ends. CDR3 sequence reads: CAWRPVLSASYEQYF. DNA of the CDR3: TGTGCCTGGAGACCAGTTTTGTCGGCCTCCTACGAGCAGTACTTC.

This CDR3 is CASRLDRGNTGELFF. The CDR3 DNA reads TGTGCCAGCCGGTTAGACAGGGGGAACACCGGGGAGCTGTTTTTT. This sequence joins TRBV6-5 and TRBJ2-2; 8 bases align to TRBD1. V lost 8 bases, J lost 1 base, and 6 bases stayed unmatched. This CDR3 is 15 amino acids long. Germline V lookup: CDR1 MNHEY, CDR2 SVGAGI.